This passage covers 32 T cell receptor beta chains from one sample sequenced in a study of cytomegalovirus exposure and HLA in healthy donors. PCR amplification relied on 60 Vbeta primers (plus 13 Jbeta primers). Using immunoSEQ multiplex PCR, the repertoire was profiled, and TCRdb retains in-frame clones only, with some absent. The repertoire consists of roughly 200,000 clones, with 87% occurring once and the leading ten covering 1.1%. The sequencing input was PBMCs. The receptors stem from a boy aged 2 to 9 in good health and CMV-seronegative.

V is TRBV28 and J is TRBJ2-7, with TRBD1 identical over 7 bases. J gave up 2 bases and V 6 bases, and 7 bases lay outside the gene matches. The germline gives CDR1 MDHEN, CDR2 SYDVKM. CDR3 size: 14 residues. This chain's CDR3 is CASSWQGETYEQYF. CDR3 DNA: TGTGCCAGCAGCTGGCAGGGGGAAACCTACGAGCAGTACTTC.

This clone is a singleton in its sample. The chain employs TRBV7-3 and TRBJ2-7; 8 nucleotides align to TRBD2. This CDR3 comprises 15 residues. Trimming at V came to 5 bases and at J to 2 bases, leaving 8 bases not matched to a gene. Per germline, CDR1 SGHTA and CDR2 FQGTGA. CDR3 amino acids: CASSPTGGATYEQYF. CDR3 in DNA: TGTGCCAGCAGCCCAACGGGGGGGGCCACCTACGAGCAGTACTTC.

V and J are TRBV5-1 and TRBJ1-1, with D possibly matching TRBD1 (6 bases). The length of the CDR3 is 14 residues. The ends were cut back, 6 bases at V and 4 bases at J, with 16 bases in the middle. The germline V gene encodes CDR1 SGHRS and CDR2 YFSETQ. The chain's CDR3 is CASILGLGATEAFF. In DNA, the CDR3 is TGCGCCAGCATACTCGGGTTGGGGGCCACTGAAGCTTTCTTT.

Worth noting for this clone: This same CDR3 is encoded by further DNA sequences in the sample. The V and J genes are TRBV14 and TRBJ2-7; weak D call: TRBD1 (6 bases). Germline V lookup: CDR1 SGHDN, CDR2 FVKESK. The CDR3 length is 13 residues. V lost 2 bases and J 6 bases, leaving 11 bases between the germline ends. The CDR3 region is CASSQQGLLEQYF. Written as DNA, the CDR3 is TGTGCCAGCAGCCAACAGGGGTTACTCGAGCAGTACTTC.

This clone was counted a few times. This chain's CDR3 is CSVSGAGGLSGNTIYF. CDR3 DNA: TGCAGCGTTAGCGGGGCAGGGGGCCTCTCTGGAAACACCATATATTTT. The chain carries TRBV29-1 and TRBJ1-3; 8 nucleotides match TRBD1. The trim removed 5 bases at V and 0 bases at J, leaving 9 bases unmatched. The CDR3 spans 16 residues. The germline V gene has CDR1 SQVTM and CDR2 ANQGSEA.

The V call is TRBV28, the J call TRBJ2-4; possibly TRBD1 for D (5 bases). Germline V gene sequence: CDR1 MDHEN, CDR2 SYDVKM. This CDR3 is 14 amino acids long. V lost 7 bases, J lost 0 bases, and 10 bases lay in between. CDR3 DNA sequence: TGTGCCAGCACTTCAGGGCTAGCCAAAAACATTCAGTACTTC. Translating it yields CASTSGLAKNIQYF.

V usage is TRBV11-1 and J usage is TRBJ1-1, with D hard to call. Trimming stripped 3 bases from V and 1 base from J, with 9 bases between. From germline, CDR1 is SGHAT and CDR2 FQDESV (reference sequence). This CDR3 is 14 amino acids long. CDR3 protein: CASSFGSQNTEAFF. The CDR3 nucleotides read TGTGCCAGCAGCTTCGGGTCACAGAACACTGAAGCTTTCTTT.

The V call is TRBV29-1, the J call TRBJ1-2, with D maybe TRBD1 (5 bases). The CDR3 consists of 11 residues. Germline V CDR1 and CDR2: SQVTM, ANQGSEA. V lost 7 bases and J 7 bases, leaving 13 bases between the germline ends. The DNA for the CDR3 is TGCAGCGCAGTAGGGGAGGCTGGCTACACCTTC. It translates to CSAVGEAGYTF.

The chain carries TRBV25-1 and TRBJ1-5, with D perhaps TRBD1 (5 bases). Trimming pared 2 bases from V and 7 bases from J, leaving 9 bases between. Germline CDR1 MGHDK, CDR2 SYGVNS. The length of the CDR3 is 13 residues. The CDR3 bases are TGTGCCAGCAGTGAACGGCGGGGGCAGCCCCAGCATTTT. The encoded protein is CASSERRGQPQHF.

V usage is TRBV27 and J usage is TRBJ2-3; 7 bases match TRBD2. This CDR3 has 15 residues. V gave up 8 bases and J gave up 3 bases; unmatched junction bases: 11. Germline V gene sequence: CDR1 MNHEY, CDR2 SMNVEV (reference sequence). In DNA, the CDR3 is TGTGCCAGCGGCCGGGAGGACGTGATAACAGATACGCAGTATTTT. The encoded protein is CASGREDVITDTQYF.

This chain links TRBV30 with TRBJ2-4, with D perhaps matching TRBD2 (7 bases). Germline V gene data show CDR1 as GTSNPN and CDR2 as SVGIG (reference sequence). The CDR3 covers 18 residues. V lost 3 bases and J 7 bases, leaving 28 bases between the germline ends. In DNA form, the CDR3 reads TGTGCCTGGAGGGACAAAGGGGGGGCGGCTGGGAAGGAGAACATTCAGTACTTC. Its translation: CAWRDKGGAAGKENIQYF.

This chain joins TRBV19 and TRBJ2-3; D unclear. The germline V gene encodes CDR1 LNHDA and CDR2 SQIVND (reference sequence). V lost 2 bases to trimming and J lost 6 bases, with 9 bases between them. The CDR3 has 13 amino acids. DNA of the CDR3: TGTGCCAGTAGTATACCAGCCGGGGATACGCAGTATTTT. Amino acids: CASSIPAGDTQYF.

V and J are TRBV5-1 and TRBJ1-2; a weak D match, TRBD1 (6 bases). Per the germline V gene, CDR1 is SGHRS and CDR2 is YFSETQ. The ends were cut back, 0 bases at V and 0 bases at J, with 6 bases in the middle. The length of the CDR3 is 14 residues. The CDR3 DNA sequence: TGCGCCAGCAGCTTGGACAGGGCTAACTATGGCTACACCTTC. This gives the protein CASSLDRANYGYTF.

This clone was found once. The rearrangement uses TRBV5-4 and TRBJ1-3; D uncertain. The CDR3 covers 15 residues. The germline V and J ends were trimmed by 3 bases and 2 bases, with 12 bases remaining between them. The germline V gene encodes CDR1 SGHNT and CDR2 YYREEE (reference sequence). CDR3 sequence: CASSSRPRPGNTIYF. CDR3 nucleotides: TGTGCCAGCAGCTCCCGTCCCAGGCCTGGAAACACCATATATTTT. Full variable domain (outside the CDR3, taken from reference TRBV5-4 and TRBJ1-3): ETGVTQSPTHLIKTRGQQVTLRCSSQSGHNTVSWYQQALGQGPQFIFQYYREEENGRGNFPPRFSGLQFPNYSSELNVNALELDDSALYLCASSSRPRPGNTIYFGEGSWLTVV.

J is TRBJ2-7 and V is TRBV2, with D maybe TRBD2 (6 bases). CDR3 length equals 14 residues. Trimming took 3 bases from V and 6 from J, leaving 15 bases between them. Germline V lookup: CDR1 SNHLY, CDR2 FYNNEI. The CDR3, as DNA: TGTGCCAGCAGTGATCCCGGGAGTGAGGGCGAGCAGTACTTC. Translated, it gives CASSDPGSEGEQYF.

This chain joins TRBV5-1 and TRBJ2-5, with D maybe TRBD1 (5 bases). The CDR3 totals 15 residues. CDR1 and CDR2 from the germline V gene are SGHRS and YFSETQ. The V end lost 7 bases, the J end lost 1 base, and 17 bases lay between the germline ends. The CDR3 region is CASFRTGYLQETQYF. The CDR3 DNA reads as TGCGCCAGCTTTCGCACAGGATACCTCCAAGAGACCCAGTACTTC. Using reference TRBV5-1 and TRBJ2-5 for the parts outside the CDR3, the full variable domain is KAGVTQTPRYLIKTRGQQVTLSCSPISGHRSVSWYQQTPGQGLQFLFEYFSETQRNKGNFPGRFSGRQFSNSRSEMNVSTLELGDSALYLCASFRTGYLQETQYFGPGTRLLVL.

The chain uses TRBV19 and TRBJ2-6, with TRBD1 matching over 7 bases. Germline V CDR1 and CDR2: LNHDA, SQIVND (reference sequence). V trimming: 7 bases; J trimming: 2 bases; junction bases outside the gene matches: 5. The CDR3 spans 15 residues. The CDR3 sequence: CASKPTGTGANVLTF. CDR3 coding DNA: TGTGCCAGTAAGCCGACAGGGACTGGGGCCAACGTCCTGACTTTC.

The chain employs TRBV11-2 and TRBJ2-1; 7 bases match TRBD2. CDR1 is SGHAT and CDR2 is FQNNGV in the germline V gene. This CDR3 is 13 amino acids long. V trimming: 5 bases; J trimming: 11 bases; junction bases outside the gene matches: 9. CDR3 sequence (DNA): TGTGCCAGCAGCCCTGACTGGGGGGGGAAGCAGTTCTTC. Translating gives CASSPDWGGKQFF.

The rearrangement uses TRBV6-6 and TRBJ1-1; D gene ambiguous. The CDR3 has 14 residues. Per germline, CDR1 MNHNY and CDR2 SVGAGI (reference sequence). V was clipped by 5 bases and J by 0 bases, with 10 bases between them. The chain's CDR3 is CASSEAGLNTEAFF. The CDR3 nucleotides are TGTGCCAGCAGTGAGGCCGGATTGAACACTGAAGCTTTCTTT.

This chain connects TRBV7-3 to TRBJ2-2, with a weak D call TRBD2 (6 bases). Trimming cost V 1 base and J 3 bases, with 15 bases left between them. The germline CDR1 and CDR2 sequences are SGHTA and FQGTGA. The CDR3 runs to 17 residues. CDR3 protein: CASSLNRGGGDTGELFF. The CDR3 DNA sequence: TGTGCCAGCAGCTTAAATCGGGGCGGCGGGGACACCGGGGAGCTGTTTTTT.

The genes are TRBV5-1 and TRBJ1-2; weak D call: TRBD1 (6 bases). Germline assignment: CDR1 SGHRS and CDR2 YFSETQ. This CDR3 comprises 16 residues. V lost 1 base to trimming and J lost 1 base, with 14 bases between them. The CDR3 nucleotides read TGCGCCAGCAGCTTGTGGGATTACAGGGATAACTATGGCTACACCTTC. The encoded protein is CASSLWDYRDNYGYTF.

This chain joins TRBV2 and TRBJ2-2, with TRBD1 identical over 7 bases. V lost 6 bases and J lost 7; bases outside the gene matches: 2. Germline CDR1 and CDR2: SNHLY and FYNNEI. The CDR3 has 12 residues. CDR3 residues: CASRDRNGELFF. The DNA for the CDR3 is TGTGCCAGCAGGGACAGGAACGGGGAGCTGTTTTTT. The complete variable domain, with remaining parts taken from reference TRBV2 and TRBJ2-2, reads EPEVTQTPSHQVTQMGQEVILRCVPISNHLYFYWYRQILGQKVEFLVSFYNNEISEKSEIFDDQFSVERPDGSNFTLKIRSTKLEDSAMYFCASRDRNGELFFGEGSRLTVL.

CDR3 coding DNA: TGCGCCAGCAGCCTTGGGACAGGGGGAGGAGAGACCCAGTACTTC. Residues: CASSLGTGGGETQYF. The chain links TRBV4-1 to TRBJ2-5; 11 bases align to TRBD1. After removal of 4 bases from V and 4 bases from J, the junction contained 5 bases not matched to a gene. CDR1 and CDR2 from the germline V gene are MGHRA and YSYEKL. The CDR3 is 15 amino acids.

On this clone: The junction differs from germline at one of its ends, possibly a read error. The chain links TRBV2 to TRBJ2-4; D possibly corresponds to TRBD1 (5 bases). Germline V gene sequence: CDR1 SNHLY, CDR2 FYNNEI. The CDR3 spans 13 residues. The chain's CDR3 is CASSEALTDLGDF. CDR3 DNA: TGTGCCAGCAGTGAAGCGCTGACCGACCTAGGGGACTTC.

The CDR3 reads CASSSDNREQPQHF. Written as DNA, the CDR3 is TGTGCCAGCAGCTCAGACAACAGGGAGCAGCCCCAGCATTTT. The chain links TRBV7-2 to TRBJ1-5, with D maybe TRBD1 (6 bases). The CDR3 runs to 14 residues. CDR1 and CDR2 (germline): SGHTA, FQGNSA. The V gene lost 4 bases and the J gene lost 7 bases, with 14 bases spanning the gap.

The chain employs TRBV15 and TRBJ2-1, with 9 bases matching TRBD1. Germline values: CDR1 LNHNV, CDR2 YYDKDF (reference sequence). The CDR3 has 14 amino acids. The V and J ends lost 3 bases and 7 bases, in that order; junction bases with no gene match: 4. The chain's CDR3 is CATSRGTGPNEQFF. CDR3 in DNA: TGTGCCACCAGCAGGGGGACAGGGCCGAATGAGCAGTTCTTC.

Comment on this clone: Other nucleotide sequences in the sample specify the same CDR3. This chain uses TRBV18 with TRBJ2-7, with 10 bases identical to TRBD2. V lost 0 bases, J lost 5 bases, and 4 bases stayed unmatched. The germline CDR1 and CDR2 sequences are KGHSH and LQKENI. This CDR3 is 15 amino acids long. DNA for the CDR3: TGTGCCAGCTCACCACCGGGACTAGCGTCTCACGAGCAGTACTTC. Translation gives CASSPPGLASHEQYF.

J is TRBJ2-7 and V is TRBV10-3; D might be TRBD1 (5 bases). Germline lookup yields CDR1 ENHRY and CDR2 SYGVKD. The CDR3 has 11 amino acids. Trimming left V 4 bases short and J 6 bases short, with 7 bases between. The DNA of the CDR3 is TGTGCCATCAGTGGTAGGGGCGAGCAGTACTTC. Translating it yields CAISGRGEQYF.

This rearrangement joins TRBV30 to TRBJ2-7; perhaps TRBD2 as D (6 bases). Per germline, CDR1 GTSNPN and CDR2 SVGIG (reference sequence). CDR3 length: 12 residues. Trimming pared 3 bases from V and 9 bases from J, leaving 15 bases between. The CDR3 bases are TGTGCCTGGAGGGGGGAGGTCGGGCGGCAGTACTTC. Its translation is CAWRGEVGRQYF.

The chain joins TRBV28 to TRBJ1-1; possibly TRBD1 for D (6 bases). V lost 4 bases and J 5 bases, leaving 17 bases between the germline ends. The CDR3 runs to 15 residues. Germline lookup yields CDR1 MDHEN and CDR2 SYDVKM. Written as DNA, the CDR3 is TGTGCCAGCAGTTCCCGGGGCAGGGGAGTAACTGAAGCTTTCTTT. This gives the protein CASSSRGRGVTEAFF.

As to this clone: At one end the junction does not follow the germline gene, possibly because of a read error. V usage is TRBV14 and J usage is TRBJ2-7; D may be TRBD1 (6 bases). In germline, CDR1 is SGHDN, CDR2 FVKESK. The CDR3 has 13 amino acids. The CDR3, as DNA: TGTGCCAGCAGCCTTCCTACAGGGACCCCCCTGGACTTC. As protein: CASSLPTGTPLDF. The variable domain in full, completed from reference TRBV14 and TRBJ2-7, reads EAGVTQFPSHSVIEKGQTVTLRCDPISGHDNLYWYRRVMGKEIKFLLHFVKESKQDESGMPNNRFLAERTGGTYSTLKVQPAELEDSGVYFCASSLPTGTPLDFGPGTRLTVT.

The chain carries TRBV19 and TRBJ2-3; D may be TRBD2 (6 bases). CDR1 and CDR2 (germline): LNHDA, SQIVND (reference sequence). The V and J ends lost 6 bases and 1 base respectively, with 20 bases between them. The CDR3 has 17 amino acids. The CDR3 loop is CASSLLVWGVGTDTQYF. DNA of the CDR3: TGTGCCAGTAGCCTTCTGGTTTGGGGGGTCGGCACAGATACGCAGTATTTT.